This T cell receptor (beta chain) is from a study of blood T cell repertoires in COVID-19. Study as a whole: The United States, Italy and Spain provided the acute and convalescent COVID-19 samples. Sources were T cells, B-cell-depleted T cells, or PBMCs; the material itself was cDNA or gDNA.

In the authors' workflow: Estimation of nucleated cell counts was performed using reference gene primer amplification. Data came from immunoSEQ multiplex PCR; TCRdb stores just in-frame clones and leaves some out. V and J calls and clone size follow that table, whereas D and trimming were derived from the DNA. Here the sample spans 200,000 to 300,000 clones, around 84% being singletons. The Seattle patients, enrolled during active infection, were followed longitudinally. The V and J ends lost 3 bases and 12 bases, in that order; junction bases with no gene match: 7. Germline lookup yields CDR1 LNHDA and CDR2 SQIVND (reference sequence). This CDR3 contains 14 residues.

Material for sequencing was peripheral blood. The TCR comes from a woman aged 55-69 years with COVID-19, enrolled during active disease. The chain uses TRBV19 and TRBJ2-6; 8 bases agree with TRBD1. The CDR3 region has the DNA TGTGCCAGTAGTATCCAGACAGGGGCGTTCGTCCTGACTTTC. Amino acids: CASSIQTGAFVLTF.